These T cell receptor beta chains were read from a single sample in a study of cytomegalovirus exposure and HLA in healthy donors. The repertoire was sequenced with immunoSEQ multiplex PCR; TCRdb's copy has only in-frame clones and lacks some. The table shows 130,000 to 150,000 clones, with over 70% occurring only once. Sequenced material: PBMCs. These receptors were collected from a male donor in good health and CMV-seronegative. The CDR3 runs from the conserved cysteine through the conserved F or W. D genes are given only for firm matches. Where a row states a size, it is once, few, many or the class of an expanded clone; other rows omit it.

size	V	D	J	DNA	CDR3
.	TRBV7-9	.	TRBJ1-2	TGTGCCAGCAGCTTAGAACTCGGCTATGGCTACACCTTC	CASSLELGYGYTF
.	TRBV5-1	.	TRBJ1-6	TGCGCCAGCAGCTTGGAAGGGGTAGGGTCACCCCTCCACTTT	CASSLEGVGSPLHF
.	TRBV28	TRBD2	TRBJ2-7	TGTGCCAGCAGTTCTCCTAGCGGGGGCCACTACGAGCAGTACTTC	CASSSPSGGHYEQYF
.	TRBV11-2	.	TRBJ2-3	TGTGCCAGCAGCTTAGGTCAGGGGATTCATGATACGCAGTATTTT	CASSLGQGIHDTQYF
few	TRBV9	.	TRBJ2-7	TGTGCCAGCAGCGCAAATCCTACAGGACCCGAGCAGTACTTC	CASSANPTGPEQYF
.	TRBV2	TRBD2	TRBJ2-3	TGTGCCAGCAGTGTTCAGGCTAGCGGGGGCACAGATACGCAGTATTTT	CASSVQASGGTDTQYF
.	TRBV5-4	TRBD1	TRBJ1-1	TGTGCCAGCAGCCGGGACAGCAAGAACACTGAAGCTTTCTTT	CASSRDSKNTEAFF
.	TRBV5-4	TRBD2	TRBJ2-5	TGTGCCAGCAGCACGGGACTAGCGGGATTGGTGGAGACCCAGTACTTC	CASSTGLAGLVETQYF
.	TRBV29-1	.	TRBJ1-1	TGCAGCGTTGGATCGGAGGGGAGCACTGAAGCTTTCTTT	CSVGSEGSTEAFF
.	TRBV15	.	TRBJ1-4	TGTGCCACCAGCTACGGACAGCGCGGGACTAATGAAAAACTGTTTTTT	CATSYGQRGTNEKLFF
.	TRBV5-1	TRBD1	TRBJ2-1	TGCGCCAGACAGGGGTGTGGATTCCTCCTATCGAGCTCCTACAATGAGCAGTTCTTC	CARQGCGFLLSSSYNEQFF
.	TRBV4-1	.	TRBJ2-5	TGCGCCAGCAGCCAAGTCGGCGTCGCGGTCCAAGAGACCCAGTACTTC	CASSQVGVAVQETQYF
.	TRBV27	.	TRBJ1-1	TGTGCCAGCAGTACAGATTGGACACGCATGAACACTGAAGCTTTCTTT	CASSTDWTRMNTEAFF
.	TRBV11-2	TRBD1	TRBJ1-2	TGTGCCAGCAGCTTCATACGTAGGGGGCGAGCTAACTATGGCTACACCTTC	CASSFIRRGRANYGYTF
.	TRBV7-6	.	TRBJ1-1	TGTGCCAGCGCTCAAGTCGTCAGGGGACCCACTGAAGCTTTCTTT	CASAQVVRGPTEAFF
.	TRBV5-1	TRBD2	TRBJ2-5	TGCGCCAGCAGCTCCGGGACTAGCGGGCAAGAGACCCAGTACTTC	CASSSGTSGQETQYF
.	TRBV10-3	TRBD1	TRBJ1-4	TGTGCCATCACAGGGGGCCTGGGGGAAAAACTGTTTTTT	CAITGGLGEKLFF
.	TRBV6-5	.	TRBJ2-7	TGTGCCAGCAGGCCAGGGATCCTCGGTTACGAGCAGTACTTC	CASRPGILGYEQYF
.	TRBV29-1	TRBD2	TRBJ2-1	TGCAGCGCCCCACTAGCGGGAGATGTTAGTGAGCAGTTCTTC	CSAPLAGDVSEQFF
.	TRBV4-1	.	TRBJ2-4	TGCGCCAGCAGCCAAGATCTAACTTCGTTCTTAGCCAAAAACATTCAGTACTTC	CASSQDLTSFLAKNIQYF
.	TRBV6-4	.	TRBJ2-3	TGTGCCAGCAGTGGCAGGGTGGCCATCACAGATACGCAGTATTTT	CASSGRVAITDTQYF
.	TRBV5-4	.	TRBJ1-2	TGTGCCAGCAGCTTTCTCGACGGGGGCTACACCTTC	CASSFLDGGYTF
.	TRBV19	.	TRBJ1-2	TGTGCCAGCCTCAAAACAGGGATCTCTAACTATGGCTACACCTTC	CASLKTGISNYGYTF
.	TRBV11-1	.	TRBJ1-1	TGTGCCAGCAGCTTAAGGGCAGGGTCGAACACTGAAGCTTTCTTT	CASSLRAGSNTEAFF
.	TRBV27	TRBD1	TRBJ2-7	TGTGCCAGCAGTTTCTCCGGGACAGGGACCATCTACGAGCAGTACTTC	CASSFSGTGTIYEQYF
few	TRBV7-2	TRBD2	TRBJ2-7	TGTGCCAGCAGCCGACTAGCGGGGGGTGGTTACGAGCAGTACTTC	CASSRLAGGGYEQYF
.	TRBV6-1	TRBD2	TRBJ2-1	TGTGCCAGCAGTGTTCCTAGCGGGGGTTACAATGAGCAGTTCTTC	CASSVPSGGYNEQFF
.	TRBV11-1	TRBD1	TRBJ2-2	TGTGCCAGCAGCGGACAGGGTCAAACCGGGGAGCTGTTTTTT	CASSGQGQTGELFF
.	TRBV9	TRBD2	TRBJ2-1	TGTGCCAGCAGCGTAGCGGCTAGCGGGGGGGATGAGCAGTTCTTC	CASSVAASGGDEQFF
.	TRBV29-1	.	TRBJ2-7	TGCAGCGCTACGACAGGCATCTACGAGCAGTACTTC	CSATTGIYEQYF
.	TRBV30	TRBD1	TRBJ2-1	TGTGCCTGGAGCGGCAAGAGTGGACAGGGTAGGATACACAATGAGCAGTTCTTC	CAWSGKSGQGRIHNEQFF
.	TRBV5-1	.	TRBJ2-2	TGCGCCAGCAGCTGGGCCTCCTTCGGGGCGAACACCGGGGAGCTGTTTTTT	CASSWASFGANTGELFF
.	TRBV13	.	TRBJ1-1	TGTGCCAGCACCTTAGCGGGGGGGGGATTCACTGAAGCTTTCTTT	CASTLAGGGFTEAFF
.	TRBV13	TRBD2	TRBJ2-1	TGTGCCAGCAGCTCGCGGAAGCTAGCGGATTACAATGAGCAGTTCTTC	CASSSRKLADYNEQFF
.	TRBV6-5	.	TRBJ1-2	TGTGCCAGCGGCCGGGGCGGGGAATATGGCTACACCTTC	CASGRGGEYGYTF
.	TRBV10-3	.	TRBJ1-5	TGTGCCATCAGTGAGGGGGCGAGCGATCAGCCCCAGCATTTT	CAISEGASDQPQHF
.	TRBV4-1	TRBD1	TRBJ2-5	TGCGCCAGCAGCCAAGCCGGAGCAGGGGGCGGGGAGGCCCAGTACTTC	CASSQAGAGGGEAQYF
.	TRBV6-4	TRBD2	TRBJ2-3	TGTGCCAGCAGTGGCACTAGCGGGGGCACAGATACGCAGTATTTT	CASSGTSGGTDTQYF
.	TRBV5-5	.	TRBJ1-4	TGTGCCAGCAGCCCGAGTAATGAAAAACTGTTTTTT	CASSPSNEKLFF
.	TRBV5-4	.	TRBJ2-5	TGTGCCAGCAGCTTTTCGGGTATGGGTGAAGAGACCCAGTACTTC	CASSFSGMGEETQYF
.	TRBV15	.	TRBJ1-1	TGTGCCACCAGCAGAGATGGGGGGGCGCGTGCTTTCTTT	CATSRDGGARAFF
once	TRBV6-5	.	TRBJ1-1	TGTGCCAGCAGGCGGGAGTTTGAAGCTTTCTTT	CASRREFEAFF
.	TRBV11-2	.	TRBJ2-7	TGTGCCAGCAGCTTCCATGGGCCCTCCACCTACGAGCAGTACTTC	CASSFHGPSTYEQYF
.	TRBV27	TRBD2	TRBJ2-7	TGTGCCAGCGGAGAAGCGGGGGGTGAGGACGAGCAGTACTTC	CASGEAGGEDEQYF
once	TRBV5-6	.	TRBJ2-7	TGTGCCAGCAGCTTGAATCCAGGGGTTCGCTCCTACGAGCAGTACTTC	CASSLNPGVRSYEQYF
.	TRBV5-4	TRBD1	TRBJ1-1	TGTGCCAGCAGCTGGGACCAGGGGGCCACTGAAGCTTTCTTT	CASSWDQGATEAFF